These 25 T cell receptor beta chains originate from one sample sequenced in a study of blood T cell repertoires in COVID-19. TCRdb's table, derived via immunoSEQ multiplex PCR, lists solely in-frame clones and lacks some. The table lists over 600,000 clones, around 89% of them singletons. The sequenced material came from peripheral blood. These receptors all come from a young woman with acute or convalescent COVID-19.

This chain links TRBV10-3 with TRBJ1-6; 12 bases fit TRBD1. The CDR3 runs 16 residues. The trim removed 3 bases at V and 8 bases at J, leaving 5 bases unmatched. Per germline, CDR1 ENHRY and CDR2 SYGVKD. CDR3 loop: CAISDPGQGAHSPLHF. Here the CDR3 DNA reads TGTGCCATCAGTGACCCGGGACAGGGGGCGCATTCACCCCTCCACTTT.

The V gene is TRBV7-9, the J gene TRBJ1-2, with D maybe TRBD1 (6 bases). Per germline, CDR1 SEHNR and CDR2 FQNEAQ (reference sequence). V was trimmed by 1 base and J by 7 bases, leaving 10 bases between them. The CDR3 consists of 13 residues. CDR3 DNA sequence: TGTGCCAGCAGCTTAGGAGGGGGTGGTGGCTACACCTTC. This sequence encodes CASSLGGGGGYTF.

The V and J genes are TRBV6-4 and TRBJ2-1; 9 bases map to TRBD2. J lost 7 bases, V lost 2 bases, and 3 bases had no gene match. Germline V CDR1 and CDR2: MRHNA, SNTAGT. The CDR3 covers 14 residues. The CDR3 loop is CASSDAGGLNEQFF. The CDR3 DNA follows: TGTGCCAGCAGTGACGCGGGGGGGTTGAATGAGCAGTTCTTC.

The chain links TRBV4-2 to TRBJ1-2; weak D call: TRBD1 (6 bases). The CDR3 spans 16 residues. Trimming removed 2 bases at V and 0 bases at J, with 13 bases between. The V gene's germline CDR1 is LGHNA and CDR2 YNFKEQ. This CDR3 reads CASSQSEGVTNYGYTF. CDR3 sequence (DNA): TGTGCCAGCAGCCAATCTGAGGGGGTAACTAACTATGGCTACACCTTC.

The chain joins TRBV27 to TRBJ2-7; 9 nucleotides line up with TRBD2. Trimming cost V 2 bases and J 6 bases; bases outside gene matches: 5. CDR3 length: 14 residues. Per germline, CDR1 MNHEY and CDR2 SMNVEV (reference sequence). For the CDR3, the DNA is TGTGCCAGCAGTTTACTCGGCGGGGGGGCCGAGCAGTACTTC. Protein sequence: CASSLLGGGAEQYF.

A single count supports this clone. The chain carries TRBV5-1 and TRBJ2-1, with TRBD1 as a possible D gene (5 bases). The CDR3 is 12 amino acids. Germline V gene data show CDR1 as SGHRS and CDR2 as YFSETQ. V was clipped by 4 bases and J by 8 bases, with 10 bases between them. The chain's CDR3 is CASSLAGYEQFF. CDR3 bases: TGCGCCAGCAGCCTTGCAGGGTATGAGCAGTTCTTC.

V gene TRBV7-9 combines with J gene TRBJ2-7, with 7 bases identical to TRBD1. Germline-derived CDR1 and CDR2 are SEHNR and FQNEAQ (reference sequence). This CDR3 is built from 18 residues. V lost 3 bases to trimming and J lost 2 bases; unmatched junction nucleotides: 16. The CDR3: CASSFKTDRDRSTYEQYF. The CDR3 DNA is TGTGCCAGCAGCTTTAAAACGGACCGGGACAGATCTACCTACGAGCAGTACTTC. The full variable domain, rest sourced from reference TRBV7-9 and TRBJ2-7, is DTGVSQNPRHKITKRGQNVTFRCDPISEHNRLYWYRQTLGQGPEFLTYFQNEAQLEKSRLLSDRFSAERPKGSFSTLEIQRTEQGDSAMYLCASSFKTDRDRSTYEQYFGPGTRLTVT.

CDR3 amino acids: CASSPYTGALSGNTIYF. DNA for the CDR3: TGTGCCAGCTCACCGTACACAGGGGCGCTCTCTGGAAACACCATATATTTT. The chain uses TRBV18 and TRBJ1-3; 7 bases match TRBD1. The V segment lost 3 bases and the J segment 0 bases; nucleotides outside the gene matches: 8. The CDR3 is made up of 17 amino acids. CDR1 is KGHSH and CDR2 is LQKENI in the germline V gene.

The chain couples TRBV5-1 to TRBJ1-2; 7 bases fit TRBD1. This CDR3 is 12 amino acids long. Trimming at V came to 4 bases and at J to 8 bases, leaving 5 bases not matched to a gene. Per the germline V gene, CDR1 is SGHRS and CDR2 is YFSETQ. In DNA, the CDR3 is TGCGCCAGCAGCGAAGGGGGCGGCGGCTACACCTTC. Amino acids: CASSEGGGGYTF. Full variable domain (missing parts from reference TRBV5-1 and TRBJ1-2): KAGVTQTPRYLIKTRGQQVTLSCSPISGHRSVSWYQQTPGQGLQFLFEYFSETQRNKGNFPGRFSGRQFSNSRSEMNVSTLELGDSALYLCASSEGGGGYTFGSGTRLTVV.

V and J are TRBV25-1 and TRBJ1-1; D might be TRBD1 (5 bases). The V and J ends lost 8 bases and 4 bases respectively, with 17 bases between them. This CDR3 region has 14 residues. Germline lookup yields CDR1 MGHDK and CDR2 SYGVNS. CDR3 sequence (DNA): TGTGCCAGCCGGGGCGGGGGAGGCGGCACTGAAGCTTTCTTT. It translates to CASRGGGGGTEAFF.

The chain combines TRBV7-2 with TRBJ2-5; 9 bases map to TRBD2. The trim removed 0 bases at V and 7 bases at J, leaving 12 bases unmatched. The germline V gene has CDR1 SGHTA and CDR2 FQGNSA. The CDR3 covers 17 residues. CDR3 residues: CASSLAQAGGLPGTQYF. The CDR3 region has the DNA TGTGCCAGCAGCTTAGCGCAGGCGGGGGGGCTGCCAGGGACCCAGTACTTC.

Of note for this clone: Different DNA sequences within this sample yield the same CDR3. J is TRBJ1-2 and V is TRBV6-5; D possibly corresponds to TRBD1 (5 bases). Looked up from germline, CDR1 is MNHEY and CDR2 is SVGAGI. The CDR3 length is 13 residues. Trimming cost V 2 bases and J 2 bases, with 6 bases left between them. This CDR3 is CASSYGANYGYTF. CDR3 DNA: TGTGCCAGCAGTTACGGGGCAAACTATGGCTACACCTTC.

This chain links TRBV19 with TRBJ1-1, with TRBD1 matching 7 bases. This CDR3 comprises 16 residues. In germline, CDR1 is LNHDA, CDR2 SQIVND (reference sequence). The trim removed 3 bases at V and 3 bases at J, leaving 10 bases unmatched. The CDR3 coding sequence is TGTGCCAGTAGTATTTTGTACAGGGGTAGGGACACTGAAGCTTTCTTT. Translation gives CASSILYRGRDTEAFF.

Only a few counts were recorded for this clone. This chain joins TRBV7-9 and TRBJ2-1, with D possibly TRBD1 on 6 matching bases. From germline, CDR1 is SEHNR and CDR2 FQNEAQ (reference sequence). The CDR3 is 14 residues long. V shed 0 bases and J shed 6 bases, with 9 bases lying between them. CDR3: CASSLAGALNEQFF. DNA of the CDR3: TGTGCCAGCAGCTTAGCGGGGGCCCTCAATGAGCAGTTCTTC.

This chain joins TRBV9 and TRBJ1-2; tentatively, D is TRBD1 (6 bases). V was cut by 0 bases and J by 5 bases, with 14 bases left in between. This CDR3 comprises 15 residues. Germline assignment: CDR1 SGDLS and CDR2 YYNGEE. CDR3 DNA: TGTGCCAGCAGCGTAGAGGCAGGGGCTGTGTATGGCTACACCTTC. Protein sequence: CASSVEAGAVYGYTF.

This clone was found a few times. The chain is built from TRBV5-1 and TRBJ1-4; TRBD1 is a possible D gene (5 bases). This CDR3 has 14 amino acids. The germline V gene encodes CDR1 SGHRS and CDR2 YFSETQ. Trimming took off 2 bases at V and 3 bases at J, with 8 bases between the two ends. CDR3 region: CASSLQAANEKLFF. CDR3 sequence (DNA): TGCGCCAGCAGCTTACAGGCTGCTAATGAAAAACTGTTTTTT.

V is TRBV15 and J is TRBJ1-1; TRBD1 might be the D (6 bases). Trimming shortened V by 2 bases and J by 1 base, and 17 bases separated the two germline ends. CDR3 size: 17 residues. CDR1 is LNHNV, CDR2 YYDKDF, per germline (reference sequence). This CDR3 is CATSRSPHDRWNTEAFF. The CDR3, as DNA: TGTGCCACCAGCAGATCCCCCCACGACAGGTGGAACACTGAAGCTTTCTTT. The full variable domain, in which reference TRBV15 and TRBJ1-1 provide the parts outside the CDR3, is DAMVIQNPRYQVTQFGKPVTLSCSQTLNHNVMYWYQQKSSQAPKLLFHYYDKDFNNEADTPDNFQSRRPNTSFCFLDIRSPGLGDTAMYLCATSRSPHDRWNTEAFFGQGTRLTVV.

The V and J genes are TRBV27 and TRBJ2-1; a possible D gene is TRBD1 (6 bases). Trimming shortened V by 7 bases and J by 7 bases, and 14 bases separated the two germline ends. Germline lookup yields CDR1 MNHEY and CDR2 SMNVEV (reference sequence). The CDR3 is made up of 13 amino acids. CDR3 sequence: CASNGYRANEQFF. The DNA of the CDR3 is TGTGCCAGCAATGGGTACAGGGCGAATGAGCAGTTCTTC.

V is TRBV30 and J is TRBJ1-2; D ambiguous. Germline assignment: CDR1 GTSNPN and CDR2 SVGIG (reference sequence). The CDR3 runs 13 residues. V dropped 2 bases and J dropped 8 bases, with 15 bases sitting between them. The CDR3 region is CAWSPVIASGYTF. The DNA of the CDR3 is TGTGCCTGGAGTCCGGTCATCGCTTCGGGCTACACCTTC.

V and J are TRBV3-1 (or the pseudogene TRBV3-2) and TRBJ1-2, with 8 nucleotides matching TRBD1. The length of the CDR3 is 17 residues. Germline V CDR1 and CDR2: LGHDT, YNNKEL (reference sequence). Germline trimming cut 3 bases from V and 4 bases from J; bases unmatched to any gene: 13. The CDR3 spells CASSHPGSQTGVYGYTF. In DNA form, the CDR3 reads TGTGCCAGCAGCCATCCCGGGTCGCAGACAGGGGTCTATGGCTACACCTTC.

The J gene is TRBJ2-2, the V gene TRBV11-3; the D gene is possibly TRBD1 (6 bases). The CDR3 runs 15 residues. Germline CDR1 reads SGHNT; CDR2 reads YENEEA. V was clipped by 6 bases and J by 4 bases, with 15 bases between them. Here the CDR3 DNA reads TGTGCCAGCAGATCAGAAGGGGGTAGCACCGGGGAGCTGTTTTTT. Its protein is CASRSEGGSTGELFF.

This clone appeared a single time. The chain carries TRBV3-1 (or the pseudogene TRBV3-2) and TRBJ2-5; D is undetermined. Looked up from germline, CDR1 is LGHDT and CDR2 is YNNKEL (reference sequence). The CDR3 spans 13 residues. V lost 11 bases and J 0 bases, leaving 13 bases between the germline ends. The DNA of the CDR3 is TGTGCCTGGGCATCACAGAACCAAGAGACCCAGTACTTC. Translating gives CAWASQNQETQYF.

The CDR3 DNA sequence: TGTGCCAGCAGTTTGGACAGATCGACCTTAAACACTGAAGCTTTCTTT. This gives the protein CASSLDRSTLNTEAFF. This chain connects TRBV27 to TRBJ1-1; TRBD1 might be the D (6 bases). V shed 3 bases and J shed 2 bases, with 16 bases lying between them. Per the germline V gene, CDR1 is MNHEY and CDR2 is SMNVEV (reference sequence). The length of the CDR3 is 16 residues.

The chain couples TRBV24-1 to TRBJ1-2; tentative D call: TRBD1 (6 bases). Germline values: CDR1 KGHDR, CDR2 SFDVKD. The V end was cut by 4 bases, the J end by 7 bases, with 12 bases between. CDR3 length equals 13 residues. This CDR3 is CATSDRGSSGYTF. For the CDR3, the DNA is TGTGCCACCAGTGACAGGGGATCGAGTGGCTACACCTTC.

V usage is TRBV19 and J usage is TRBJ1-2; the match to TRBD1 covers 9 bases. Germline V lookup: CDR1 LNHDA, CDR2 SQIVND (reference sequence). The V gene end was trimmed by 9 bases and the J gene end by 6 bases; junction bases not matched to a gene: 11. The CDR3 has 14 amino acids. CDR3 nucleotide sequence: TGTGCCAGCAGACCCTCGGACAGGGGCGATGGCTACACCTTC. It encodes CASRPSDRGDGYTF.